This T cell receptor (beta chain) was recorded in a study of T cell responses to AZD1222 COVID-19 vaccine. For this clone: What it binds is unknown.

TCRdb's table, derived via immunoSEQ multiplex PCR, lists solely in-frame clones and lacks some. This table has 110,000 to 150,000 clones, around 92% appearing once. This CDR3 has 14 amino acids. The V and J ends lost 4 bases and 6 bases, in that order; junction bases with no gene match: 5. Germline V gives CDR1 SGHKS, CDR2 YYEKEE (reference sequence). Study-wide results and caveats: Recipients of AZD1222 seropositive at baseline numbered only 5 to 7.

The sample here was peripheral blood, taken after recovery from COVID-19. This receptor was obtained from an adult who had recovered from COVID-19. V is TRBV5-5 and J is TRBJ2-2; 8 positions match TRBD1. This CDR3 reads CASSTGQGPGELFF. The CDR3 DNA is TGTGCCAGCAGCACTGGACAGGGTCCCGGGGAGCTGTTTTTT.